This T cell receptor (beta chain) was recovered during a study of T cells after posttransplantation cyclophosphamide. CDR1 and CDR2 (germline): SGHDT, YYEEEE. The CDR3 is 15 residues long. J was trimmed by 4 bases and V by 5 bases; bases with no gene match: 6. Treatment was busulfan-fludarabine conditioning, a marrow graft, and cyclophosphamide on days +3 and +4. Sequenced by immunoSEQ multiplex PCR; TCRdb stores in-frame clones only, minus some. The sample yields about 15,000 clones, without any singletons. Study-wide results and caveats: Later post-transplant blood repertoires were often dominated by donor CD8+ memory clones. Skin or GI-infiltrating T cells shared few TRB sequences with blood.

At least ten counts were recorded for this clone. Its target is unknown. The rearrangement uses TRBV5-6 and TRBJ2-1; 10 bases fit TRBD2. The input for sequencing was PBMCs, taken 950 to 1,200 days after allogeneic stem cell transplant with posttransplant cyclophosphamide. This clonotype was sampled from a female patient aged 40-49 years who received an allogeneic stem cell transplant from a related donor, was CMV-positive, and had no GVHD. Some T cells may have originated in the graft donor. The CDR3 DNA sequence: TGTGCCAGCAGTTCACTAGCGGGGAGATACAATGAGCAGTTCTTC. This sequence encodes CASSSLAGRYNEQFF. Full variable domain (rest looked up from reference TRBV5-6 and TRBJ2-1): DAGVTQSPTHLIKTRGQQVTLRCSPKSGHDTVSWYQQALGQGPQFIFQYYEEEERQRGNFPDRFSGHQFPNYSSELNVNALLLGDSALYLCASSSLAGRYNEQFFGPGTRLTVL.